These T cell receptor beta chains were read from a single sample in a study of blood T cell repertoires in COVID-19. Method: immunoSEQ multiplex PCR; TCRdb's copy keeps in-frame clones and lacks some. The table has approximately 240,000 clones, around 80% seen once; the top ten hold 3% to 4%. Sample: peripheral blood. All receptors come from a woman in her 40s with active or convalescent COVID-19. Both conserved end residues are part of each CDR3.

v_call	j_call	cdr3_aa
TRBV7-2	TRBJ1-2	CASSILQGPRGYTF
TRBV10-3	TRBJ2-5	CAISESSGGAGHETQYF
TRBV5-1	TRBJ2-5	CASSLGARMLLETQYF
TRBV7-9	TRBJ2-5	CASSLYGQGSETQYF
TRBV18	TRBJ1-2	CASSPVGGPTNYGYTF
TRBV30	TRBJ1-2	CAWSVPPGQGAYGYTF
TRBV5-4	TRBJ2-5	CASSPGQGLVETQYF
TRBV5-6	TRBJ2-1	CASSPSGGYYNEQFF
TRBV12-5	TRBJ2-2	CATRGPAGGSNTGELFF
TRBV4-1	TRBJ2-3	CASAMRLAGEDTQYF
TRBV11-1	TRBJ2-5	CASSLGEIETQYF
TRBV6-4	TRBJ2-3	CASSFGVTDTQYF
TRBV24-1	TRBJ1-5	CATSDPGGNQPQHF
TRBV5-1	TRBJ1-1	CASSTRQADTEAFF
TRBV19	TRBJ2-2	CASSSQGNTGELFF
TRBV5-1	TRBJ1-4	CASSLGQKEKLFF
TRBV2	TRBJ1-5	CAIADRARNQPQHF
TRBV11-2	TRBJ1-2	CASSLTGYGYTF
TRBV10-3	TRBJ1-2	CAISEQGYGYTF
TRBV20-1	TRBJ2-2	CSASRQGTGELFF
TRBV4-1	TRBJ2-1	CASSQGGNEQFF
TRBV6-1	TRBJ1-1	CASSDGGQTNTEAFF
TRBV28	TRBJ1-6	CASSLGTGNSPLHF